The clone carrying this T cell receptor beta chain was counted between two and nine times. Its antigen is not identified. The CDR3 is made up of 14 amino acids. J gave up 4 bases and V 4 bases, and 7 bases lay outside the gene matches. The V gene's germline CDR1 is SGHRS and CDR2 YFSETQ. Isolated RNA was reverse transcribed into cDNA used as the sequencing template. Sequenced by immunoSEQ multiplex PCR; TCRdb stores in-frame clones only, minus some. The sample records hundreds of thousands of clones, about 60% being singletons. This record belongs to a study of CD8+ T cells in alopecia areata. Both CD4+ and CD8+ T cells were separated by sorting PBMCs. Study findings and constraints: Besides other cells, scalp samples also yield sequences of resident alphabeta T cells from normal skin. Lesional tissue from the scalp (especially in alopecia totalis/universalis) showed higher clonality than normal scalp.

The material was CD4+ T cells sorted from blood, obtained at week 0. The chain uses TRBV5-1 and TRBJ2-7, with 8 bases matching TRBD1. The TCR sequence derives from a human donor with alopecia areata. CDR3 protein: CASSTDRGGYEQYF. The DNA for the CDR3 is TGCGCCAGCAGCACTGACAGGGGAGGTTACGAGCAGTACTTC.